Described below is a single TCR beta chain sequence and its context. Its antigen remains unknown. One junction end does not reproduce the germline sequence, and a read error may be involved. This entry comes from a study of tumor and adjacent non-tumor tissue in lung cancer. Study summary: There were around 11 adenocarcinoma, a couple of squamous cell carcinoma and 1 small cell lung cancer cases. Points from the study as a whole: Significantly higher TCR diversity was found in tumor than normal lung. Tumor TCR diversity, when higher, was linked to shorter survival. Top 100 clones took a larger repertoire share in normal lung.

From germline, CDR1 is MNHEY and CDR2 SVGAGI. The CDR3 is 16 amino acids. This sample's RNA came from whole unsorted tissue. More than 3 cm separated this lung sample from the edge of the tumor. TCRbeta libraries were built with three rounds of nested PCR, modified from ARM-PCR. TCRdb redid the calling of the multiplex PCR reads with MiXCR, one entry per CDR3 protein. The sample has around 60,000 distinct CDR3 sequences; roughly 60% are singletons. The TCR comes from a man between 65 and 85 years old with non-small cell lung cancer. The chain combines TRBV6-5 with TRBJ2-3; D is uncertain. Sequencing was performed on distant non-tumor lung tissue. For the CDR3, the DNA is TGTGCCAGCAGTTCATTCAGGTTGGGGTCGATAGATACGCTGTATTTT. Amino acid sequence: CASSSFRLGSIDTLYF.